The rows below give T cell receptor beta chains drawn from one sample of a study of cytomegalovirus exposure and HLA in healthy donors. This table comes from immunoSEQ multiplex PCR, and its TCRdb copy is limited to in-frame clones, with some not included. Of about 180,000 clones listed, 75% to 90% were seen once; the top ten hold less than 1.5%. What was sequenced was PBMCs. These receptors all stem from a girl aged 5 to 17 in good health and CMV-seropositive. Both conserved end residues are part of each CDR3. The order of the fields is J gene, V gene, D gene, clone size, CDR3 protein, CDR3 DNA. D genes are given only for firm matches. Some rows mark clone size as missing; the rest say once, few, many or name a class of expanded clone.

j_gene: TRBJ2-7
v_gene: TRBV18
d_gene: .
abundance: .
CDR3aa: CASSTRFTYEQYF
CDR3nt: TGTGCCAGCTCCACCAGGTTCACCTACGAGCAGTACTTC

j_gene: TRBJ1-1
v_gene: TRBV7-2
d_gene: .
abundance: .
CDR3aa: CASSSTGYRTAFF
CDR3nt: TGTGCCAGCAGCTCTACAGGGTACCGGACAGCTTTCTTT

j_gene: TRBJ2-5
v_gene: TRBV19
d_gene: TRBD1
abundance: .
CDR3aa: CASSIQGAGETQYF
CDR3nt: TGTGCCAGTAGTATCCAGGGGGCAGGAGAGACCCAGTACTTC

j_gene: TRBJ2-6
v_gene: TRBV6-5
d_gene: .
abundance: .
CDR3aa: CASTRQSGANVLTF
CDR3nt: TGTGCCAGCACCAGACAGTCTGGGGCCAACGTCCTGACTTTC

j_gene: TRBJ2-7
v_gene: TRBV9
d_gene: .
abundance: .
CDR3aa: CASSVGQFYEQYF
CDR3nt: TGTGCCAGCAGCGTAGGACAGTTCTACGAGCAGTACTTC

j_gene: TRBJ2-5
v_gene: TRBV27
d_gene: .
abundance: .
CDR3aa: CASRVAETQYF
CDR3nt: TGTGCCAGCAGGGTGGCAGAGACCCAGTACTTC

j_gene: TRBJ1-2
v_gene: TRBV6-4
d_gene: .
abundance: .
CDR3aa: CASRADRNYGYTF
CDR3nt: TGTGCCAGCAGGGCGGACAGAAACTATGGCTACACCTTC

j_gene: TRBJ1-2
v_gene: TRBV5-1
d_gene: TRBD1
abundance: .
CDR3aa: CASSDTPPRGVNYTF
CDR3nt: TGCGCCAGCAGCGATACTCCCCCCAGGGGGGTGAACTACACCTTC

j_gene: TRBJ1-5
v_gene: TRBV19
d_gene: .
abundance: .
CDR3aa: CASSWSGYSNQPQHF
CDR3nt: TGTGCCAGTAGCTGGTCGGGATATAGCAATCAGCCCCAGCATTTT

j_gene: TRBJ2-3
v_gene: TRBV5-1
d_gene: .
abundance: .
CDR3aa: CASSAQGIGTDTQYF
CDR3nt: TGCGCCAGCAGCGCACAGGGAATTGGCACAGATACGCAGTATTTT

j_gene: TRBJ1-2
v_gene: TRBV29-1
d_gene: TRBD1
abundance: once
CDR3aa: CSVEETQGASYGYTF
CDR3nt: TGCAGCGTTGAAGAGACCCAGGGGGCGAGTTATGGCTACACCTTC

j_gene: TRBJ2-7
v_gene: TRBV4-1
d_gene: TRBD2
abundance: .
CDR3aa: CASSQWTGGSYEQYF
CDR3nt: TGCGCCAGCAGCCAATGGACCGGGGGGAGCTACGAGCAGTACTTC

j_gene: TRBJ1-2
v_gene: TRBV30
d_gene: .
abundance: .
CDR3aa: CAWRVSGVSGYTF
CDR3nt: TGTGCCTGGAGGGTGTCGGGGGTGAGTGGCTACACCTTC

j_gene: TRBJ1-2
v_gene: TRBV9
d_gene: TRBD1
abundance: .
CDR3aa: CASSIDRGHAGYTF
CDR3nt: TGTGCCAGCAGCATCGACAGGGGGCATGCTGGCTACACCTTC

j_gene: TRBJ2-3
v_gene: TRBV5-4
d_gene: TRBD1
abundance: .
CDR3aa: CASSTGTGGSGDTQYF
CDR3nt: TGTGCCAGCAGCACCGGGACAGGGGGGTCCGGAGATACGCAGTATTTT

j_gene: TRBJ2-7
v_gene: TRBV11-3
d_gene: .
abundance: .
CDR3aa: CASSVGSGGTEQYF
CDR3nt: TGTGCCAGCAGCGTCGGGAGCGGAGGAACGGAGCAGTACTTC

j_gene: TRBJ1-1
v_gene: TRBV25-1
d_gene: .
abundance: .
CDR3aa: CASSERVDSTEAFF
CDR3nt: TGTGCCAGCAGTGAGCGTGTGGACAGCACTGAAGCTTTCTTT

j_gene: TRBJ2-7
v_gene: TRBV7-9
d_gene: TRBD1
abundance: .
CDR3aa: CASSLRTGPTSYEQYF
CDR3nt: TGTGCCAGCAGCTTACGGACAGGGCCTACCTCCTACGAGCAGTACTTC

j_gene: TRBJ2-7
v_gene: TRBV10-2
d_gene: TRBD2
abundance: .
CDR3aa: CASIAGDYEQYF
CDR3nt: TGCGCCAGCATAGCGGGAGACTACGAGCAGTACTTC

j_gene: TRBJ2-7
v_gene: TRBV7-2
d_gene: .
abundance: .
CDR3aa: CASSLSLYEQYF
CDR3nt: TGTGCCAGCAGCTTATCTCTCTACGAGCAGTACTTC

j_gene: TRBJ1-1
v_gene: TRBV4-1
d_gene: .
abundance: .
CDR3aa: CASSQDKDMDTEAFF
CDR3nt: TGCGCCAGCAGCCAAGATAAGGACATGGACACTGAAGCTTTCTTT

j_gene: TRBJ1-1
v_gene: TRBV5-4
d_gene: .
abundance: .
CDR3aa: CASSLHGGEAFF
CDR3nt: TGTGCCAGCAGCCTGCACGGGGGTGAAGCTTTCTTT

j_gene: TRBJ2-1
v_gene: TRBV18
d_gene: TRBD2
abundance: .
CDR3aa: CASSYSSGPGNEQFF
CDR3nt: TGTGCCAGCTCGTATTCTAGCGGCCCTGGGAATGAGCAGTTCTTC

j_gene: TRBJ1-5
v_gene: TRBV6-1
d_gene: .
abundance: .
CDR3aa: CASSTGSNQPQHF
CDR3nt: TGTGCCAGTTCCACAGGGAGCAATCAGCCCCAGCATTTT

j_gene: TRBJ2-1
v_gene: TRBV29-1
d_gene: .
abundance: .
CDR3aa: CSVRLAPANEQFF
CDR3nt: TGCAGCGTTCGTCTAGCCCCAGCAAATGAGCAGTTCTTC

j_gene: TRBJ1-5
v_gene: TRBV6-1
d_gene: .
abundance: .
CDR3aa: CASSEARELPQHF
CDR3nt: TGTGCCAGCAGTGAAGCTAGGGAGCTGCCCCAGCATTTT